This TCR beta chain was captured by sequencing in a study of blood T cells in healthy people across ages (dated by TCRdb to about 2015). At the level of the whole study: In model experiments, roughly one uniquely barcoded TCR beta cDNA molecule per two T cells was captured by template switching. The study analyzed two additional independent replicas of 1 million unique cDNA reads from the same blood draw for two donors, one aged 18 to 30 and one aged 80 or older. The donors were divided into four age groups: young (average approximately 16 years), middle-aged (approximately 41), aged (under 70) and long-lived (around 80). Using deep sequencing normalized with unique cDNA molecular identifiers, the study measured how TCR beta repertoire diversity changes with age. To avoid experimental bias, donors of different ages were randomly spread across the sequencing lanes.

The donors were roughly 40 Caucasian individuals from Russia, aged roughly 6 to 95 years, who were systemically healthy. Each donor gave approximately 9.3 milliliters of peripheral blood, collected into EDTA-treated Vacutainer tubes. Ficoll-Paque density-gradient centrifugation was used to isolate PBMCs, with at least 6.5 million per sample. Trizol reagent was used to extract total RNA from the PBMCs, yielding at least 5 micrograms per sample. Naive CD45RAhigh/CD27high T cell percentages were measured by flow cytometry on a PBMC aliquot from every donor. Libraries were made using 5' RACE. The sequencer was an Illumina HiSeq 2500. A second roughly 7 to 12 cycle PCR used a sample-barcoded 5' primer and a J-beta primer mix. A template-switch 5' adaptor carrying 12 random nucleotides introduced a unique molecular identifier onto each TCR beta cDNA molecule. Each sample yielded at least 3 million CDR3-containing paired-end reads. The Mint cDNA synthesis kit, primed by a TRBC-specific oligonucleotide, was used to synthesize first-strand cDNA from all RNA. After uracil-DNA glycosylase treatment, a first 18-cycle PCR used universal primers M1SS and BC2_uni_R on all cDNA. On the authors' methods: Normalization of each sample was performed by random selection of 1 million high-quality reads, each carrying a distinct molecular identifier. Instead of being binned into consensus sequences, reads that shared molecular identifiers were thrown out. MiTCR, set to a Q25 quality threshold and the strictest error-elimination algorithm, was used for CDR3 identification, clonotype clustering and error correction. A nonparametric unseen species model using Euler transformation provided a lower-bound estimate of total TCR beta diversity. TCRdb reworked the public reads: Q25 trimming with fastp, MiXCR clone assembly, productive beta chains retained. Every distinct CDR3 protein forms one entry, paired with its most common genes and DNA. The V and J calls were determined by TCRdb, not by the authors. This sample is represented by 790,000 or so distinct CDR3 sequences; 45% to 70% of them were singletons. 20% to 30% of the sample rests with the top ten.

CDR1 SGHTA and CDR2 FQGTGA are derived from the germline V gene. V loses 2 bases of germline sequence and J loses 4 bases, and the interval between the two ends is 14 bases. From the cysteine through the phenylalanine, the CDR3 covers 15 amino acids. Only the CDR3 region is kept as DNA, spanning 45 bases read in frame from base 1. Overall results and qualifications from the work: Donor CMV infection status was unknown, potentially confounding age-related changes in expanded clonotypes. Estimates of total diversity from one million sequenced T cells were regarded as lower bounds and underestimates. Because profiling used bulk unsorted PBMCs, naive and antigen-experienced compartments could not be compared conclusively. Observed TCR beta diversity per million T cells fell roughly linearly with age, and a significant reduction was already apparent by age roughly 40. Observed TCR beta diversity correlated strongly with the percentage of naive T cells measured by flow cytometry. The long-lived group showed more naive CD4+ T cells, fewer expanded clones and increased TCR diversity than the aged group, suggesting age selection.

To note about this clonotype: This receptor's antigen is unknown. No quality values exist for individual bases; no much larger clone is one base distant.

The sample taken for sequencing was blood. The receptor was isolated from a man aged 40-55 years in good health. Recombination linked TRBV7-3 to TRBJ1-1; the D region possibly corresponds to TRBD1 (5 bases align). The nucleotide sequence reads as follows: TGTGCCAGCAGCTTAGGGATGGGGGACCGCACTGAAGCTTTCTTT. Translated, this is CASSLGMGDRTEAFF.